This T cell receptor beta chain was recovered during a study of blood T cell repertoires in COVID-19. Turning to the study itself: COVID-19 samples collected from the United States, Italy and Spain covered acute and convalescent phases. Sources were T cells, B-cell-depleted T cells, or PBMCs; the material itself was cDNA or gDNA.

Authors' analysis steps: Reference gene primer amplification gave estimated nucleated cell counts. Sequencing was performed with immunoSEQ multiplex PCR; in TCRdb, only in-frame clones are kept and a portion is missing. D and trimming come from the DNA, and the V and J calls and clone size come from that table. Of about 220,000 clones listed, less than 85% are singletons. The germline V gene has CDR1 MDHEN and CDR2 SYDVKM. Between the trimmed V and J ends, which lost 6 bases and 3 bases, there was a span of 14 bases. The CDR3 has 14 amino acids. Specimen: peripheral blood. V gene TRBV28 combines with J gene TRBJ1-2, with D possibly being TRBD1 (6 bases). This clonotype originated in a woman older than 75 with acute or convalescent COVID-19. The CDR3 loop reads CASRNTGTYYGYTF. CDR3 DNA sequence: TGTGCCAGCAGGAATACAGGGACCTACTATGGCTACACCTTC.